What follows are 20 T cell receptor beta chains derived from one specimen sequenced in a study of blood T cells in healthy people across ages. Primers used in a second PCR of roughly 7 to 11 cycles were a sample-barcoded 5' primer and a J-beta primer mix. TCRdb recomputed calls from the 5' RACE reads with MiXCR, one row per CDR3 protein. The data contain hundreds of thousands of distinct CDR3 sequences, more than 45% of them singletons. Material for sequencing was blood. The receptors derive from a man aged 25-45 years in good health.

V gene TRBV12-3 or TRBV12-4 combines with J gene TRBJ2-5; a possible D gene is TRBD1 (6 bases). V was pared by 5 bases and J by 4 bases, with 14 bases between. The CDR3 has 14 residues. The CDR3, as DNA: TGTGCCAGCAGTATCAGGGGATCCGGAGAGACCCAGTACTTC. It translates to CASSIRGSGETQYF.

This chain joins TRBV2 and TRBJ1-4; D remains ambiguous. Looked up from germline, CDR1 is SNHLY and CDR2 is FYNNEI. Trimming removed 8 bases at V and 5 bases at J, with 12 bases between. The length of the CDR3 is 13 residues. The CDR3 loop reads CASGSQRNEKLFF. CDR3 nucleotide sequence: TGTGCCAGCGGTAGCCAGAGAAATGAAAAACTGTTTTTT.

The V and J genes are TRBV6-2 or TRBV6-3 and TRBJ2-1, with 9 bases that match TRBD2. The CDR3 runs to 15 residues. With 6 bases clipped from V and 4 bases from J, the junction kept 7 bases outside the gene matches. Per the germline V gene, CDR1 is MNHEY and CDR2 is SVGEGT. CDR3 protein: CASRHGTSTYNEQFF. The CDR3 DNA reads TGTGCCAGCAGACACGGGACTAGCACTTACAATGAGCAGTTCTTC.

The chain has TRBV2 and TRBJ1-2; D gene unclear. This CDR3 is 11 amino acids long. V lost 7 bases to trimming and J lost 7 bases, with 10 bases between them. Germline CDR1 reads SNHLY; CDR2 reads FYNNEI. This chain's CDR3 is CASKDLSGYTF. The CDR3 DNA is TGTGCCAGCAAGGATTTAAGTGGCTACACCTTC.

The genes are TRBV7-2 and TRBJ2-5; D unresolved. The germline V gene encodes CDR1 SGHTA and CDR2 FQGNSA. This CDR3 has 15 amino acids. The germline V and J ends were trimmed by 4 bases and 5 bases, with 17 bases remaining between them. The CDR3 coding sequence is TGTGCCAGCAGCTCCGAAAGGGCCCCTGTGGAGACCCAGTACTTC. Translated: CASSSERAPVETQYF. The full variable domain, its missing parts supplied by reference TRBV7-2 and TRBJ2-5, is GAGVSQSPSNKVTEKGKDVELRCDPISGHTALYWYRQSLGQGLEFLIYFQGNSAPDKSGLPSDRFSAERTGGSVSTLTIQRTQQEDSAVYLCASSSERAPVETQYFGPGTRLLVL.

This clonotype was found a few times. This sequence joins TRBV28 and TRBJ2-1, with a tentative D call TRBD1 (5 bases). This CDR3 has 17 residues. V was cut by 4 bases and J by 4 bases, with 20 bases left in between. From germline, CDR1 is MDHEN and CDR2 SYDVKM. The CDR3 nucleotides are TGTGCCAGCAGTTCGTTATCGTACAGGTTCCCATACAATGAGCAGTTCTTC. Amino acid sequence: CASSSLSYRFPYNEQFF.

In the case of this clonotype: An end of the junction differs from the germline gene, which may be a read error. This chain connects TRBV7-9 to TRBJ2-7, with D unresolved. The CDR3 has 12 amino acids. CDR1 is SEHNR, CDR2 FQNEAQ, per germline (reference sequence). CDR3 in DNA: TGTTCCAGCAGCTCTAGCTCCTACGAGCAGTACTTC. Protein sequence: CSSSSSSYEQYF.

The chain combines TRBV29-1 with TRBJ2-3; possibly TRBD2 for D (6 bases). This CDR3 spans 12 amino acids. Trimming removed 5 bases at V and 3 bases at J, with 9 bases between. The germline V gene has CDR1 SQVTM and CDR2 ANQGSEA. The CDR3, as DNA: TGCAGCGTTACCCTAGCGACAGATACGCAGTATTTT. Translating it yields CSVTLATDTQYF.

This clonotype came up a few times. This chain connects TRBV21-1 to TRBJ2-7; the listed D gene, TRBD1, was not tested against the DNA. TRBV21-1 is termed a pseudogene. The CDR3 covers 22 residues. The CDR3 here is CASSKTQTHDRPDKGASYEQYF. CDR3 coding DNA: TGTGCCAGCAGCAAAACACAGACCCACGACCGACCGGACAAGGGGGCTTCCTACGAGCAGTACTTC.

The chain links TRBV9 to TRBJ2-3; D ambiguous. The CDR3 totals 12 residues. CDR1 and CDR2 (germline): SGDLS, YYNGEE. Trimming cost V 3 bases and J 3 bases, with 5 bases left between them. The CDR3 bases are TGTGCCAGCAGCGGAAAGACAGATACGCAGTATTTT. It codes for CASSGKTDTQYF.

The chain uses TRBV5-6 and TRBJ2-1; perhaps TRBD2 as D (5 bases). The V gene's germline CDR1 is SGHDT and CDR2 YYEEEE. The V end lost 0 bases, the J end lost 15 bases, and 13 bases lay between the germline ends. The CDR3 has 12 amino acids. The CDR3 region has the DNA TGTGCCAGCAGCTTGGCCAGGCAGGACTGGTTCTTC. It specifies CASSLARQDWFF.

This clonotype was seen a single time. The chain is built from TRBV7-9 and TRBJ2-1, with D tentatively TRBD2 (6 bases). Germline assignment: CDR1 SEHNR and CDR2 FQNEAQ (reference sequence). There are 16 residues in the CDR3. V was clipped by 0 bases and J by 0 bases, with 9 bases between them. CDR3 residues: CASSLARGASYNEQFF. The CDR3 nucleotides are TGTGCCAGCAGCTTAGCGCGGGGCGCCTCCTACAATGAGCAGTTCTTC.

This clonotype was observed once. The chain carries TRBV12-3 or TRBV12-4 and TRBJ2-1; D unresolved. CDR3 length: 14 amino acids. V was shortened by 7 bases and J by 5 bases, with 15 bases between the two germline ends. The CDR3 bases are TGTGCCAGCACGGCCGGACGGATTAACAATGAGCAGTTCTTC. This encodes CASTAGRINNEQFF.

As DNA, the CDR3 is TGCGCCAGCAGCTTCGGGGGGTCCCTCGGAGATACGCAGTATTTT. Residues: CASSFGGSLGDTQYF. This chain uses TRBV5-1 with TRBJ2-3, with TRBD2 matching 7 bases. Germline V gene lookup returns CDR1 SGHRS and CDR2 YFSETQ. CDR3 length: 15 amino acids. V trimming: 2 bases; J trimming: 5 bases; junction bases outside the gene matches: 8.

The V and J genes are TRBV9 and TRBJ2-1, with a possible D match to TRBD2 (6 bases). The CDR3 totals 16 residues. V dropped 4 bases and J dropped 6 bases, with 20 bases sitting between them. CDR1 is SGDLS, CDR2 YYNGEE, per germline. CDR3 loop: CASSPWTNPARNEQFF. As DNA, the CDR3 is TGTGCCAGCAGCCCATGGACTAACCCAGCACGCAATGAGCAGTTCTTC.

A word on this clonotype: A junction boundary mismatches the germline segment, possibly from a read error. The rearrangement links TRBV2 to TRBJ2-3; D gene unclear. The CDR3 runs 14 residues. Germline CDR1 and CDR2: SNHLY and FYNNEI. CDR3 region: CASSEHKVTDAQYF. CDR3 in DNA: TGTGCCAGCAGTGAACATAAAGTCACAGATGCGCAGTATTTT. Combining the CDR3 with reference TRBV2 and TRBJ2-3 gives the whole variable domain EPEVTQTPSHQVTQMGQEVILRCVPISNHLYFYWYRQILGQKVEFLVSFYNNEISEKSEIFDDQFSVERPDGSNFTLKIRSTKLEDSAMYFCASSEHKVTDAQYFGPGTRLTVL.

The chain recombines TRBV7-2 with TRBJ2-5; 9 nucleotides line up with TRBD2. The CDR3 has 13 residues. The V gene's germline CDR1 is SGHTA and CDR2 FQGNSA. V was clipped by 8 bases and J by 2 bases; unmatched bases: 3. DNA of the CDR3: TGTGCCAGCGGCCTAGCGGGACAAGAGACCCAGTACTTC. Translating it yields CASGLAGQETQYF.

V and J are TRBV20-1 and TRBJ2-3, with D unclear. The germline V gene encodes CDR1 DFQATT and CDR2 SNEGSKA (reference sequence). The CDR3 runs to 15 residues. Trimming left V 6 bases short and J 0 bases short, with 16 bases between. CDR3 bases: TGCAGTGCCCAACTTATAGCCAAGAGCACAGATACGCAGTATTTT. Its protein product is CSAQLIAKSTDTQYF.

This clonotype was picked up a small number of times. This chain uses TRBV5-1 with TRBJ2-5; D gene unclear. The J call may be mistaken, given a closer DNA end match to TRBJ2-7. This CDR3 has 14 amino acids. Per the germline V gene, CDR1 is SGHRS and CDR2 is YFSETQ. The CDR3 nucleotides read TGCGCCAGCAGCTTGGACGGCGGTCTCCGCGAGCAGTACTTC. Protein sequence: CASSLDGGLREQYF.

This chain joins TRBV4-2 and TRBJ1-2; perhaps TRBD1 as D (6 bases). The CDR3 contains 15 residues. The V end was cut by 1 base, the J end by 4 bases, with 13 bases between. Germline loops: CDR1 LGHNA, CDR2 YNFKEQ. For the CDR3, the DNA is TGTGCCAGCAGCCAAGGAATAGGGGGGCCCTATGGCTACACCTTC. Its translation is CASSQGIGGPYGYTF.